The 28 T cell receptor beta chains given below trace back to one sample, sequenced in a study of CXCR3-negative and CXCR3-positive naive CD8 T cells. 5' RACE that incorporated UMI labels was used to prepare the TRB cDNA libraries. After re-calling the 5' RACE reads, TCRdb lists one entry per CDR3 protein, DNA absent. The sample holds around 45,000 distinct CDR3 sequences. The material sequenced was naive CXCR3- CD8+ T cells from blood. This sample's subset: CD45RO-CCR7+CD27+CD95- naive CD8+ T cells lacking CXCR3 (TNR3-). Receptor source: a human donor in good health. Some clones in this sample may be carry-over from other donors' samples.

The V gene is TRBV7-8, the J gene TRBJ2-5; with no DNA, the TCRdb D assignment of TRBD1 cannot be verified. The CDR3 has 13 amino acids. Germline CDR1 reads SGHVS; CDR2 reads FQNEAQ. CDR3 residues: CASSMPGQGLGYF.

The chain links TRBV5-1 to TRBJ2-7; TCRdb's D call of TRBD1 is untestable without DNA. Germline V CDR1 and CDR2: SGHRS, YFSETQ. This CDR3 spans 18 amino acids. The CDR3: CASSPFFPPKGGGYEQYF.

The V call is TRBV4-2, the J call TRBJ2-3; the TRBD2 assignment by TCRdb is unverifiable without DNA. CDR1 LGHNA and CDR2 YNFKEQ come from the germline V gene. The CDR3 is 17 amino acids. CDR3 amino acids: CASSQAPSGGGTDTQYF.

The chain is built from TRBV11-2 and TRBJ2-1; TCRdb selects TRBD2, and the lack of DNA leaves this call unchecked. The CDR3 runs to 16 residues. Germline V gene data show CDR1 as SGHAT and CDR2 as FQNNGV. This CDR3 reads CASSLGSGGAYNEQFF.

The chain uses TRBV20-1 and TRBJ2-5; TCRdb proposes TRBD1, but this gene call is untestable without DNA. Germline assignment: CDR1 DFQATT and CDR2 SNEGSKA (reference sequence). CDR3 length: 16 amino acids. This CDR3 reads CSARDWTGGTQETQYF.

The CDR3 sequence is CASSLVDRRENEQFF. V gene TRBV12-3 or TRBV12-4 combines with J gene TRBJ2-1; TCRdb gives TRBD1 as the D gene, but with no DNA this cannot be confirmed. The CDR3 contains 15 residues.

The CDR3 reads CASSSLRTTDTQYF. V usage is TRBV5-1 and J usage is TRBJ2-3. The CDR3 has 14 amino acids. CDR1 is SGHRS and CDR2 is YFSETQ in the germline V gene.

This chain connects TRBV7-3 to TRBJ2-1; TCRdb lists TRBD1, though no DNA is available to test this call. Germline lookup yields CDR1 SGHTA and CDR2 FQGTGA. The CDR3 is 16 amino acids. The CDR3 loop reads CPSSPEAPSDYNEQFF.

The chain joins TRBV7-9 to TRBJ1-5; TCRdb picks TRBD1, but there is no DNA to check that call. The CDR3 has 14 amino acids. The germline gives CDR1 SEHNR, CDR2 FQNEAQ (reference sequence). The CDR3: CASSRAGIDQPQHF.

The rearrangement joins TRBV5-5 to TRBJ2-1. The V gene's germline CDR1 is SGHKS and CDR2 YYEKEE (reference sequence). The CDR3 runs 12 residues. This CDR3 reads CASSLSNNEQFF.

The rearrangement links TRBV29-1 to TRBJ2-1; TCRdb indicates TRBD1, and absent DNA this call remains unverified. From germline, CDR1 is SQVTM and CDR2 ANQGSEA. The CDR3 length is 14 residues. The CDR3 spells CSVEGRGTYNEQFF.

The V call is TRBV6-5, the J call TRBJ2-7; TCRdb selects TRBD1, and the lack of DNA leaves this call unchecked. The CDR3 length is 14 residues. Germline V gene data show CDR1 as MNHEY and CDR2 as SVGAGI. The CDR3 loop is CASNPGQGRNEQYF.

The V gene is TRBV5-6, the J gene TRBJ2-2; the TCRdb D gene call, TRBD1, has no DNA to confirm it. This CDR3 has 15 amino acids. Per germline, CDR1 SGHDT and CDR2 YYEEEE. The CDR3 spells CASSLVGENTGELFF. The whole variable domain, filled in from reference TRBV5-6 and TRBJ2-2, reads DAGVTQSPTHLIKTRGQQVTLRCSPKSGHDTVSWYQQALGQGPQFIFQYYEEEERQRGNFPDRFSGHQFPNYSSELNVNALLLGDSALYLCASSLVGENTGELFFGEGSRLTVL.

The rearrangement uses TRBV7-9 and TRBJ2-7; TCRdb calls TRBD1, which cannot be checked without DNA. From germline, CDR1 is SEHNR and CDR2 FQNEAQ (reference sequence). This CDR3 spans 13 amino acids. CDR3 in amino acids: CASSVTGGYEQYF.

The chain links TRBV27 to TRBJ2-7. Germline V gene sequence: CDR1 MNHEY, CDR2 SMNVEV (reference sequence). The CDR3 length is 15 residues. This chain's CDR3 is CASSLIARSHYEQYF.

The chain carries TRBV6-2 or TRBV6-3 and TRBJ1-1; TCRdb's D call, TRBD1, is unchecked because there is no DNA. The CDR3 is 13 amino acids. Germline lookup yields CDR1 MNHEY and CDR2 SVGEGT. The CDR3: CASRSGTGLEAFF.

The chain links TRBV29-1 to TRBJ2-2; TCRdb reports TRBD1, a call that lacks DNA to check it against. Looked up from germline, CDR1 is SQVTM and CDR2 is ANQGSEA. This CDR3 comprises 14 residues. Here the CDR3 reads CSVDFAGPTGELFF.

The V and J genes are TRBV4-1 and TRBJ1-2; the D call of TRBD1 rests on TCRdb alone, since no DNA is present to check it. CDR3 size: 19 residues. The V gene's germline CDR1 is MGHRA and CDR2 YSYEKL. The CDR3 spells CASSQGDPGHRWVNYGYTF.

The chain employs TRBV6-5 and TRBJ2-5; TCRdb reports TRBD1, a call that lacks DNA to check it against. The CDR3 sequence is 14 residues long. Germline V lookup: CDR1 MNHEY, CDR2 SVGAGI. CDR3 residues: CASSLPGPWETQYF.

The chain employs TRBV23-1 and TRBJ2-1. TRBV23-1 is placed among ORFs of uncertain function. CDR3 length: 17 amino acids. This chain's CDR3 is CASSQSLHHGVRNEQFF.

The CDR3 loop reads CASSLLRSVNGTEAFF. The V call is TRBV7-9, the J call TRBJ1-1. The CDR3 extends over 16 amino acids. From germline, CDR1 is SEHNR and CDR2 FQNEAQ (reference sequence).

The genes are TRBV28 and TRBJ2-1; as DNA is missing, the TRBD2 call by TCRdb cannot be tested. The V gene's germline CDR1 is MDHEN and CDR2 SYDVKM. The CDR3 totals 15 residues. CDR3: CASSLLAGVWNEQFF.

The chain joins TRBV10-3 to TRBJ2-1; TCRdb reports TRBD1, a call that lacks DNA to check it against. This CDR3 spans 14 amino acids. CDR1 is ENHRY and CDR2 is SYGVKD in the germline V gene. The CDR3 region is CATSQAKDYNEQFF.

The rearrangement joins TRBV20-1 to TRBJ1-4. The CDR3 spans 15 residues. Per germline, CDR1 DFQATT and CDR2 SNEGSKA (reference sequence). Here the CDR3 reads CSARDVTVGGEKLFF.

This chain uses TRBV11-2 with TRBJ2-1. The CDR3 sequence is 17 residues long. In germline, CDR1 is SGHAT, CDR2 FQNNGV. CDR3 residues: CASTEGLSGISYNEQFF.

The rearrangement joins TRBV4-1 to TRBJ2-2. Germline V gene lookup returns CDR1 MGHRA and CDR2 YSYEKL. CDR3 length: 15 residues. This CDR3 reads CASSQAVKNTGELFF.

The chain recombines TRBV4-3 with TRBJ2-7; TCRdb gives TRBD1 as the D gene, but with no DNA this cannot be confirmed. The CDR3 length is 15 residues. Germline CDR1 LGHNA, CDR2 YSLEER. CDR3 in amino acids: CASSQGTGGGYEQYF.

This CDR3 is CSARGGLAGGHLSRYEQYF. This chain connects TRBV20-1 to TRBJ2-7; TCRdb reports TRBD2, a call that lacks DNA to check it against. The CDR3 consists of 19 residues. Germline CDR1 and CDR2: DFQATT and SNEGSKA (reference sequence).